The rows below give T cell receptor beta chains drawn from one sample of a study of blood T cell repertoires in COVID-19. The table came from immunoSEQ multiplex PCR; TCRdb's copy has only in-frame clones and leaves some out. The sample holds more than 150,000 clones, around 79% seen once. The sequenced sample was PBMCs or T cells enriched from blood (not recorded which). Receptors originate from a man between 45 and 60 years old who had recovered from COVID-19. The CDR3 runs from the conserved cysteine through the conserved F or W. The D gene is left open where the match is weak. The size field is filled for only some rows; it gives once, few, many or a size class.

size	V	J	D	DNA	CDR3
.	TRBV12-5	TRBJ2-5	.	TGTGCTAGTGGTTTTTTACTAGCAGAGAGGGAAGAGACCCAGTACTTC	CASGFLLAEREETQYF
once	TRBV27	TRBJ1-5	TRBD1	TGTGCCAGCAGGCTAAGGGACAGGGGGACGCGCAATCAGCCCCAGCATTTT	CASRLRDRGTRNQPQHF
.	TRBV28	TRBJ1-2	.	TGTGCCAGCAGACGTTCTGATTGGGGCTTTGGCTACACCTTC	CASRRSDWGFGYTF
.	TRBV28	TRBJ1-1	TRBD1	TGTGCCGTGGCAGGACAGGGTTCCATCTTGAACACTGAAGCTTTCTTT	CAVAGQGSILNTEAFF
.	TRBV4-1	TRBJ1-3	.	TGCGCCAGCAGCCAAGGGCAGGGGCGGATGTGGCCTGGAAACACCATATATTTT	CASSQGQGRMWPGNTIYF
.	TRBV10-3	TRBJ2-7	TRBD2	TGTGCCTCCACTGCGGGGGAGCCAACCTCTTACGAGCAGTACTTC	CASTAGEPTSYEQYF
.	TRBV7-9	TRBJ1-1	TRBD1	TGTGCCAGCGATCAGGGGGCCAGGACCACTGAAGCTTTCTTT	CASDQGARTTEAFF
.	TRBV20-1	TRBJ2-5	TRBD2	TGCAGTGCTAGTCTCCTAGCGGGTTTTGAGACCCAGTACTTC	CSASLLAGFETQYF
.	TRBV28	TRBJ2-1	.	TGTGCCAGCAGAACAGCCCCCGCCGGTGTTGAGCAGTTCTTC	CASRTAPAGVEQFF
.	TRBV2	TRBJ2-7	.	TGTGCCAGCAGTCGGGACGGGGGATACGAGCAGTACTTC	CASSRDGGYEQYF
.	TRBV10-3	TRBJ1-4	.	TGTGCCATCAGAGACGGACAAGGAGATAATGAAAAACTGTTTTTT	CAIRDGQGDNEKLFF
.	TRBV7-9	TRBJ2-7	.	TGTGCCAGCAGTAGCTTCACTGACGGCTCCTACGAGCAGTACTTC	CASSSFTDGSYEQYF
once	TRBV2	TRBJ2-7	.	TGTGCCAGCTACCTAGACAGCTACGAGCAGTACTTC	CASYLDSYEQYF
.	TRBV19	TRBJ2-7	TRBD2	TGTGCCAGTAGTATTGCAGCGGGAGATAAAGGCGAGCAGTACTTC	CASSIAAGDKGEQYF
.	TRBV28	TRBJ2-7	TRBD1	TGTGCCAGCAGGCTACGACAGGGGTTCGAGCAGTACTTC	CASRLRQGFEQYF
once	TRBV5-5	TRBJ2-4	TRBD2	TGTGCCAGCAGCTCTAGCGGGAGGGGGGGAAACATTCAGTACTTC	CASSSSGRGGNIQYF
.	TRBV9	TRBJ2-2	TRBD1	TGTGCCAGCAGCGTAGTTGAGACAGGGGGAACCGGGGAGCTGTTTTTT	CASSVVETGGTGELFF
.	TRBV6-5	TRBJ1-1	.	TGTGCCAGCAGTTACTCGGGCTGGGGAGGATACACTGAAGCTTTCTTT	CASSYSGWGGYTEAFF
.	TRBV5-5	TRBJ2-1	TRBD1	TGTGCCAGCAGCTTCAGGGGGCAAGGCAATGAGCAGTTCTTC	CASSFRGQGNEQFF
once	TRBV28	TRBJ2-7	.	TGTGCCAGCAGAACAGGGTCGGTTACCTACGAGCAGTACTTC	CASRTGSVTYEQYF
few	TRBV12-3/TRBV12-4	TRBJ2-1	TRBD1	TGTGCCAGCAGGGGACAGGGTAACGATGAGCAGTTCTTC	CASRGQGNDEQFF
.	TRBV19	TRBJ1-5	.	TGTGCCAGTAGTGACGGGCCGCGGGATCAGCCCCAGCATTTT	CASSDGPRDQPQHF
.	TRBV11-2	TRBJ2-7	.	TGTGCCAGCAGCTTATACGGGGTGACCTACGAGAAGTACTTC	CASSLYGVTYEKYF
.	TRBV7-9	TRBJ1-4	.	TGTGCCAGCAGAGGTCCAGGAACGGAAAAACTGTTTTTT	CASRGPGTEKLFF
few	TRBV29-1	TRBJ2-2	.	TGCAGCGTGATAGACAGCTCGAACACCGGGGAGCTGTTTTTT	CSVIDSSNTGELFF
.	TRBV28	TRBJ2-3	TRBD2	TGTGCCAGCAGTTTGGCCGGGAGCGGGGGTATAGATACGCAGTATTTT	CASSLAGSGGIDTQYF
.	TRBV7-3	TRBJ2-2	.	TGTGCCAGCAGCTTATCGGGCGGGCACGGCACCGGGGAGCTGTTTTTT	CASSLSGGHGTGELFF
.	TRBV27	TRBJ2-5	.	TGTGCCAGCAGTCCACCTTTGTCCAGGGAGACCCAGTACTTC	CASSPPLSRETQYF
.	TRBV10-3	TRBJ2-7	.	TGTGCCATCAGTGGAACGGAGAGCTCCTACGAGCAGTACTTC	CAISGTESSYEQYF
.	TRBV28	TRBJ2-5	TRBD1	TGTGCCAGCAGTTCTAATACAGGGGGCGCACTAGAGACCCAGTACTTC	CASSSNTGGALETQYF
.	TRBV9	TRBJ2-2	.	TGTGCCAGCAGCGTAGAACACCGAACCGGGGAGCTGTTTTTT	CASSVEHRTGELFF